This TCR beta chain comes out of a study of vaccination effects on CD4 cells after COVID-19. Study findings and constraints: The vaccine-induced clones of healthy vaccinees included only 1 of 255 that cross-reacted with common cold coronaviruses. Researchers reported few convalescent patients and no early post-infection timepoints in the study. There was marked clonal contraction among infection- and vaccine-induced clones late after vaccination.

Within the ViraFEST assay, antigen-specific CD4+ T cells underwent expansion with viral peptide pools prior to sequencing. CD4+ T cell isolation took place after more than eight days of culture. Each vaccine recipient was nucleocapsid antibody negative and had no prior SARS-CoV-2 infection. Assay used: immunoSEQ multiplex PCR; TCRdb lists only in-frame clones, some missing. The sample includes approximately 68,000 clones, roughly 79% of them seen just once. The CDR3 is 15 amino acids. V lost 3 bases to trimming and J lost 2 bases; unmatched junction nucleotides: 6. Germline CDR1 reads SGHNT; CDR2 reads YYREEE (reference sequence). With regard to this clone: Its matching antigen is unknown.

Here the sequenced sample was CD4+ T cells from PBMCs cultured with SARS-CoV-2 spike peptides, taken before COVID-19 vaccination. This TCR came from a human donor who received a COVID-19 vaccine. The V and J genes are TRBV5-4 and TRBJ1-2, with 8 bases aligning to TRBD1. CDR3 sequence reads: CASSSPGQANYGYTF. As DNA, the CDR3 is TGTGCCAGCAGCTCACCGGGACAGGCCAACTATGGCTACACCTTC.